Listed here are 8 T cell receptor beta chains from one sample, sequenced in a study of control samples from healthy donors and cancer patients. Produced via immunoSEQ multiplex PCR; TCRdb's table is partial and in-frame only. The sample has tens of thousands of clones, approximately 89% seen once; the top ten hold approximately 5.1%. Sequenced material: PBMCs. The receptor set was obtained from a man in his sixties with colorectal cancer.

J is TRBJ2-7 and V is TRBV5-3, with 10 positions matching TRBD2. TRBV5-3 carries the ORF label, with uncertain function. V dropped 2 bases and J dropped 3; count of bases not matched to a gene: 8. The CDR3 runs 16 residues. The CDR3 here is CARSFDRGLAFYEQYF. In DNA, the CDR3 is TGTGCCAGAAGCTTTGATAGGGGACTAGCGTTCTACGAGCAGTACTTC.

This chain links TRBV12-3 or TRBV12-4 with TRBJ1-1, with no clear D. CDR3 length: 13 amino acids. Trimming shortened V by 2 bases and J by 0 bases, and 4 bases separated the two germline ends. CDR3: CASSLIMNTEAFF. The CDR3 DNA reads as TGTGCCAGCAGTTTAATAATGAACACTGAAGCTTTCTTT.

This rearrangement joins TRBV12-3 or TRBV12-4 to TRBJ2-2; D gene ambiguous. V shed 5 bases and J shed 5 bases, with 9 bases lying between them. The length of the CDR3 is 13 residues. The CDR3 region has the DNA TGTGCCAGCAGTCTTAGAGGAACCGGGGAGCTGTTTTTT. Protein product: CASSLRGTGELFF.

The genes are TRBV24-1 and TRBJ1-1; the match to TRBD1 covers 9 bases. This CDR3 comprises 13 residues. Germline CDR1 and CDR2: KGHDR and SFDVKD. With V trimmed by 9 bases and J by 1 base, 2 bases remained unmatched. In DNA form, the CDR3 reads TGTGCCACCGGGACAGGGTCGAACACTGAAGCTTTCTTT. Its translation is CATGTGSNTEAFF.

The sample holds one count of this clone. This chain uses TRBV6-1 with TRBJ1-2, with D unclear. With 0 bases removed from V and 8 bases from J, the gap between germline ends came to 7 bases. The CDR3 runs 12 residues. The germline V gene has CDR1 MNHNS and CDR2 SASEGT. The CDR3 here is CASSEAGRGYTF. CDR3 DNA: TGTGCCAGCAGTGAAGCAGGGCGAGGCTACACCTTC.

This chain connects TRBV7-8 to TRBJ2-5, with unresolved D. This CDR3 spans 11 amino acids. Germline V gives CDR1 SGHVS, CDR2 FQNEAQ. The V gene lost 5 bases and the J gene lost 2 bases, with 3 bases spanning the gap. CDR3 coding DNA: TGTGCCAGCAGCATACAAGAGACCCAGTACTTC. Its translation: CASSIQETQYF.

The V gene is TRBV10-3, the J gene TRBJ2-1; TRBD2 agrees at 10 bases. V lost 5 bases, J lost 7 bases, and 8 bases stayed unmatched. Germline V gene sequence: CDR1 ENHRY, CDR2 SYGVKD. The CDR3 extends over 15 amino acids. The CDR3 nucleotides read TGTGCCATCAGTCCGGGACTAGCGATAGTTAATGAGCAGTTCTTC. It encodes CAISPGLAIVNEQFF.

The gene calls are TRBV5-5 and TRBJ2-7; TRBD1 agrees at 9 bases. Germline CDR1 reads SGHKS; CDR2 reads YYEKEE (reference sequence). Trimming cost V 3 bases and J 6 bases; bases outside gene matches: 4. The CDR3 runs 13 residues. The CDR3 here is CASSWGQGGEQYF. Here the CDR3 DNA reads TGTGCCAGCAGCTGGGGACAGGGTGGCGAGCAGTACTTC. The whole variable domain, filled in from reference TRBV5-5 and TRBJ2-7, reads DAGVTQSPTHLIKTRGQQVTLRCSPISGHKSVSWYQQVLGQGPQFIFQYYEKEERGRGNFPDRFSARQFPNYSSELNVNALLLGDSALYLCASSWGQGGEQYFGPGTRLTVT.